These 6 T cell receptor beta chains were sequenced from one sample in a study of spatial heterogeneity in lung cancer. Study-level results: Mutation counts in tumors were tracked by counts of expanded intratumoral alpha and beta TCRs.

No antigen has been assigned to these receptors. As to time point: sample taken at primary tumor resection. Each CDR3 protein gets one entry after TCRdb re-called the 5' RACE reads with MiXCR. Here the sample spans 25,000 to 30,000 distinct CDR3 sequences, just over 7% being singletons. This specimen was lung tumor tissue, taken at surgery. These receptors were taken from a male donor with early-stage non-small cell lung cancer.

V and J are TRBV5-1 and TRBJ1-1, with D hard to call. Germline values: CDR1 SGHRS, CDR2 YFSETQ. The CDR3 spans 13 residues. The V and J ends lost 4 bases and 0 bases respectively, with 7 bases between them. The CDR3 is CASSAQMNTEAFF. The CDR3 DNA follows: TGCGCCAGCAGCGCGCAGATGAACACTGAAGCTTTCTTT. Complete variable domain (other parts from reference TRBV5-1 and TRBJ1-1): KAGVTQTPRYLIKTRGQQVTLSCSPISGHRSVSWYQQTPGQGLQFLFEYFSETQRNKGNFPGRFSGRQFSNSRSEMNVSTLELGDSALYLCASSAQMNTEAFFGQGTRLTVV.

This clonotype has at least ten counts. The chain is built from TRBV27 and TRBJ2-5; D not resolved. Germline V gene sequence: CDR1 MNHEY, CDR2 SMNVEV (reference sequence). CDR3 length: 15 residues. The V end lost 2 bases, the J end lost 2 bases, and 12 bases lay between the germline ends. The CDR3 DNA is TGTGCCAGCAGTTTAGGGCTAGGCCCTCAAGAGACCCAGTACTTC. As protein: CASSLGLGPQETQYF.

This clonotype appeared many times. The chain couples TRBV7-2 to TRBJ1-2, with D unclear. Per the germline V gene, CDR1 is SGHTA and CDR2 is FQGNSA. There are 16 residues in the CDR3. V was shortened by 1 base and J by 0 bases, with 12 bases between the two germline ends. The CDR3 protein is CASSLVGSTPNYGYTF. The CDR3 DNA sequence: TGTGCCAGCAGCTTAGTTGGGAGCACTCCTAACTATGGCTACACCTTC.

This clonotype was seen only a few times. The CDR3 region has the DNA TGCGCCAGCAGCCAAGGCAGGGTTAGGACTGAAGCTTTCTTT. Translated: CASSQGRVRTEAFF. This chain links TRBV4-3 with TRBJ1-1; D possibly corresponds to TRBD1 (5 bases). Germline-derived CDR1 and CDR2 are LGHNA and YSLEER. This CDR3 region has 14 residues. Trimming removed 1 base from V and 5 bases from J, with 11 bases in between.

About this clonotype itself: A single base separates this from a much larger clone, so it may be a read error. The rearrangement uses TRBV7-6 and TRBJ2-7; D gene unclear. Germline V gene data show CDR1 as SGHVS and CDR2 as FNYEAQ. The CDR3 is 14 amino acids. CDR3 bases: TGTGTCAGCAGCCCAAAAGTGGAAACCTACGAGCAGTACTTC. It encodes CVSSPKVETYEQYF.

The sample holds many counts of this clonotype. V gene TRBV6-5 combines with J gene TRBJ2-3; TRBD1 aligns across 11 bases. The CDR3 totals 17 residues. The ends lost 6 bases at V and 5 bases at J; junction bases unmatched: 13. Germline lookup yields CDR1 MNHEY and CDR2 SVGAGI. CDR3 residues: CASSPPQGQGARDTQYF. The DNA for the CDR3 is TGTGCCAGCAGCCCTCCCCAAGGACAGGGGGCGCGAGATACGCAGTATTTT.